A selection of T cell receptor beta chains follows, all from one sample in a study of cytomegalovirus exposure and HLA in healthy donors. Generated by immunoSEQ multiplex PCR, the TCRdb table keeps only in-frame clones and is missing some. The sample holds 150,000 to 200,000 clones, around 68% seen once. Sequencing input: PBMCs. These receptors all stem from a girl between 10 and 17 years old in good health and CMV-seronegative. The CDR3 runs from the conserved cysteine through the conserved F or W. The D gene is left open where the match is weak. Clone size is stated in some rows and not others, as once, few, many or a class when expanded.

v_call,j_call,d_call,clone_size,cdr3_aa,cdr3_nt
TRBV19,TRBJ1-1,-,-,CASSIAVNTEAFF,TGTGCCAGTAGTATAGCCGTGAACACTGAAGCTTTCTTT
TRBV11-2,TRBJ2-6,-,few,CASRSLRDSGANVLTF,TGTGCCAGCAGGAGTCTTCGGGACTCTGGGGCCAACGTCCTGACTTTC
TRBV5-1,TRBJ2-1,TRBD2,-,CASSQQGLAGTNEQFF,TGCGCCAGCAGCCAACAGGGACTAGCGGGGACCAATGAGCAGTTCTTC
TRBV5-6,TRBJ2-5,-,-,CASSLRAGPTETQYF,TGTGCCAGCAGCTTGCGGGCGGGGCCGACGGAGACCCAGTACTTC
TRBV14,TRBJ2-6,-,few,CASSRPPVGAGANVLTF,TGTGCCAGCAGCCGACCCCCTGTTGGAGCTGGGGCCAACGTCCTGACTTTC
TRBV6-5,TRBJ1-1,-,-,CASPNRQSNTEAFF,TGTGCCAGCCCTAACCGACAGAGCAACACTGAAGCTTTCTTT
TRBV28,TRBJ1-2,-,-,CASSIDSSLYGYTF,TGTGCCAGCAGCATCGACAGCTCCCTCTATGGCTACACCTTC
TRBV5-4,TRBJ1-4,-,-,CASSLARSGGEKLFF,TGTGCCAGCAGCTTGGCTCGCTCAGGAGGAGAAAAACTGTTTTTT
TRBV25-1,TRBJ1-2,-,-,CASSPGVSYGYTF,TGTGCCAGCAGCCCCGGGGTCAGCTATGGCTACACCTTC
TRBV4-2,TRBJ2-1,TRBD2,few,CASSQEATSGGVDNEQFF,TGTGCCAGCAGCCAAGAGGCGACTAGCGGGGGGGTGGATAATGAGCAGTTCTTC